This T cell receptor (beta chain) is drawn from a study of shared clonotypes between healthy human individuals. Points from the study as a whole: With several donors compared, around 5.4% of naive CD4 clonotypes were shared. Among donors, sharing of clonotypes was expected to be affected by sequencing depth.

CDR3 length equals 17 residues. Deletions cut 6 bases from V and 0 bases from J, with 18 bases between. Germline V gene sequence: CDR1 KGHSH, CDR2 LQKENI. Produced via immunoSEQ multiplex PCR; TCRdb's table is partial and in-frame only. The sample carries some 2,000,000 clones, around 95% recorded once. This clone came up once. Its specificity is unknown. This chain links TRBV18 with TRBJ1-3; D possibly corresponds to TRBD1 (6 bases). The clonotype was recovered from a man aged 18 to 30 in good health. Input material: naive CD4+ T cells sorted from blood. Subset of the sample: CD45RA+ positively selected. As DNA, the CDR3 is TGTGCCAGCTCGCCTCCACAGGGAACCAGCTCTGGAAACACCATATATTTT. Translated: CASSPPQGTSSGNTIYF.